This paragraph reports one T cell receptor beta chain. The antigen is not known. The data stem from a study of human T cells and chemical hapten exposure. For the study at large: Small discrepancies in pooled library volume mainly accounted for the varying TCR yields per sample.

It was from unfractionated whole blood that total RNA was extracted. This CDR3 comprises 10 residues. The V gene lost 7 bases and the J gene lost 9 bases, with 13 bases spanning the gap. Germline CDR1 is SQVTM and CDR2 is ANQGSEA. Study conclusions and caveats: Sensitization with DPC brought no change to TCRs above 1 in 1000 in frequency.

The study used a library that attached unique molecular identifiers to individual cDNA molecules. Authors' analysis steps: The median was roughly 100,000 TCRs per sample, ranging roughly 20,000 to 690,600. TCRdb processed the 5' RACE reads anew with MiXCR; each CDR3 protein has one entry. The V and J calls shown here were made by TCRdb, not taken from the authors' results. This sample carries 110,000 or so distinct CDR3 sequences, roughly a fifth of them seen once, and the ten largest clones take around 2.7%. The TCR comes from a human donor in good health. This sequence joins TRBV29-1 and TRBJ2-7; D tentatively fits TRBD1 or TRBD2 (5 bases each). In DNA, the CDR3 is TGCAGCGCGTGGGACGGCGGGCAGTACTTC. As protein: CSAWDGGQYF.